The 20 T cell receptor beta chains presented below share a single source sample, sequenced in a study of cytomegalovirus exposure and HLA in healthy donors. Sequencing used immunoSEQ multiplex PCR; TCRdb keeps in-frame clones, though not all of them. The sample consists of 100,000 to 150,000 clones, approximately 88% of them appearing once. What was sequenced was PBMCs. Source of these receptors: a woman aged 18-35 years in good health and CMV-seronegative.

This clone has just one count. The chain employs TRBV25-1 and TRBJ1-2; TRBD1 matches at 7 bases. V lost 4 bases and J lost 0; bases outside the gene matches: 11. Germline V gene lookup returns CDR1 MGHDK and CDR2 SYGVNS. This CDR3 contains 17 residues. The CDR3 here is CASSGGDSPTPNYGYTF. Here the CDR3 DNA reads TGTGCCAGCAGTGGGGGGGACAGCCCGACGCCTAACTATGGCTACACCTTC.

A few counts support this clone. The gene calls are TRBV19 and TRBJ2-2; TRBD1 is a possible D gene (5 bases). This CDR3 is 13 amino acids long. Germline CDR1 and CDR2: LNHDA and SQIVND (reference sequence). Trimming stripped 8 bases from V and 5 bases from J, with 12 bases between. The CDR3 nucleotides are TGTGCCAGTTTCCTCCAGGGTACCGGGGAGCTGTTTTTT. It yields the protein CASFLQGTGELFF.

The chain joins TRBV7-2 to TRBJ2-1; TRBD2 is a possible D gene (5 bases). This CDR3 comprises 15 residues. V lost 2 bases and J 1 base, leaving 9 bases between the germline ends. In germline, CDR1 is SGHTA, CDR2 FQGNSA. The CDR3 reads CASSLKRTSYNEQFF. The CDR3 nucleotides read TGTGCCAGCAGCTTAAAGCGGACTTCCTACAATGAGCAGTTCTTC.

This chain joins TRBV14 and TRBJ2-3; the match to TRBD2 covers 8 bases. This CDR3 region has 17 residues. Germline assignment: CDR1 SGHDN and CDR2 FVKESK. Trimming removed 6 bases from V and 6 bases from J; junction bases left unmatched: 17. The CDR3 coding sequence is TGTGCCAGCAGTCGTAAATGGGTAGCGGGATTCAGCGATACGCAGTATTTT. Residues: CASSRKWVAGFSDTQYF.

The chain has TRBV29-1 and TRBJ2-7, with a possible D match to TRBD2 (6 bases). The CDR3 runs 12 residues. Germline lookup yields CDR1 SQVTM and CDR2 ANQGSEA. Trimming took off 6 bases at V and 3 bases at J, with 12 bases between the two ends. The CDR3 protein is CSVKMTSYEQYF. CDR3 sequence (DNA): TGCAGCGTCAAAATGACTAGCTACGAGCAGTACTTC.

The CDR3 is CASSASGKAGGEQYF. CDR3 nucleotide sequence: TGTGCCAGCAGCGCCTCGGGGAAAGCGGGAGGCGAGCAGTACTTC. The chain couples TRBV9 to TRBJ2-7; 9 bases align to TRBD2. Germline V gene lookup returns CDR1 SGDLS and CDR2 YYNGEE. The CDR3 contains 15 residues. V lost 3 bases and J lost 6; bases outside the gene matches: 10.

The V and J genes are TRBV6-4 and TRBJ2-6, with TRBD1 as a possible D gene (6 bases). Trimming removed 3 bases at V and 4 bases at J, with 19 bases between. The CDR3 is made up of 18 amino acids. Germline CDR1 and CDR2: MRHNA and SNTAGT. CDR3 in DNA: TGTGCCAGCAGTGAGGGCCCGGGACAAAGGCGGGGGGCCAACGTCCTGACTTTC. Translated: CASSEGPGQRRGANVLTF.

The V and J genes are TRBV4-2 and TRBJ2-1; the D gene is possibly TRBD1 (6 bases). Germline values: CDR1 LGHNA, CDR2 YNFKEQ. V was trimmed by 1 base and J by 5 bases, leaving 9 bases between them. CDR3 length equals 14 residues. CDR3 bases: TGTGCCAGCAGCCAAGGACAGGTTAACAATGAGCAGTTCTTC. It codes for CASSQGQVNNEQFF.

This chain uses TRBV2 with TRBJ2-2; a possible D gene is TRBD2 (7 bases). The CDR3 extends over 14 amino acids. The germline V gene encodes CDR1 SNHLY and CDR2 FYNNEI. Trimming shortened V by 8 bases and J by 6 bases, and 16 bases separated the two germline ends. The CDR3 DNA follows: TGTGCCAGCGGACGGAGGGGGGGAGCCGGGGAGCTGTTTTTT. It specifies CASGRRGGAGELFF.

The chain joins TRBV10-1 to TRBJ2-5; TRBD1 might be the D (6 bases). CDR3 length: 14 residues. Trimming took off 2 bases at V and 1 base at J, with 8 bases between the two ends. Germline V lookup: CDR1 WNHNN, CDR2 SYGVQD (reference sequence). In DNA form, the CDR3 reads TGCGCCAGCAGTGAGGGGGGCAGCCAAGAGACCCAGTACTTC. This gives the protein CASSEGGSQETQYF.

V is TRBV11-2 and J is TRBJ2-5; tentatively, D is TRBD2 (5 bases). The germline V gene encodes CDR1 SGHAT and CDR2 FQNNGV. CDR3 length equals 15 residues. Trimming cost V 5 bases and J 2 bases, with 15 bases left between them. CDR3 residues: CASSVRPGEQETQYF. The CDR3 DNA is TGTGCCAGCAGCGTCCGGCCCGGGGAACAAGAGACCCAGTACTTC.

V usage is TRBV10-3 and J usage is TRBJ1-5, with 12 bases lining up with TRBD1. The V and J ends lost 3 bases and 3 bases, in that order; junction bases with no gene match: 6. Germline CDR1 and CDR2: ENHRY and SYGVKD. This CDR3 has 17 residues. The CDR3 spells CAISERGTGGLNQPQHF. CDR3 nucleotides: TGTGCCATCAGTGAAAGGGGGACAGGGGGCCTCAATCAGCCCCAGCATTTT.

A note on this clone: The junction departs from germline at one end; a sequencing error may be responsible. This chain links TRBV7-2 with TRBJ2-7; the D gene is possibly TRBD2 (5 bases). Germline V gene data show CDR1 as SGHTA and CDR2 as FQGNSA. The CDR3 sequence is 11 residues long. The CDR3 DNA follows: TGTGCCAGCATCCAAGCCCGGACTGTAAACTTC. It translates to CASIQARTVNF.

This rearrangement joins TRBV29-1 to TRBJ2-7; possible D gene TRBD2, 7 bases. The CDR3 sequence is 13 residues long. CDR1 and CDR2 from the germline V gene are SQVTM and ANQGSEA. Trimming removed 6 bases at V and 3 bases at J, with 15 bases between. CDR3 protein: CSVGGGEGYEQYF. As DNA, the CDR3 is TGCAGCGTCGGGGGCGGGGAGGGCTACGAGCAGTACTTC.

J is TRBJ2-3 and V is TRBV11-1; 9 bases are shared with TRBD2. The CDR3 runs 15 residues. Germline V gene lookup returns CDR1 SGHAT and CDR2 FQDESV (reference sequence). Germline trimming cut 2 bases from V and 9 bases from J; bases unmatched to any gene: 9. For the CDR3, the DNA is TGTGCCAGCAGCTTAATGAGACTAGCGGATGGAACGCAGTATTTT. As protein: CASSLMRLADGTQYF.

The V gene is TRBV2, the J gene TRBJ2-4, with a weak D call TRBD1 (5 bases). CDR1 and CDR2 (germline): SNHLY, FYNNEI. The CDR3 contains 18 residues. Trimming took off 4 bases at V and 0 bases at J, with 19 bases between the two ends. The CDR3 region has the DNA TGTGCCAGCAGTGTCTCCCAGGGTAACATTCTAGCCAAAAACATTCAGTACTTC. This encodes CASSVSQGNILAKNIQYF.

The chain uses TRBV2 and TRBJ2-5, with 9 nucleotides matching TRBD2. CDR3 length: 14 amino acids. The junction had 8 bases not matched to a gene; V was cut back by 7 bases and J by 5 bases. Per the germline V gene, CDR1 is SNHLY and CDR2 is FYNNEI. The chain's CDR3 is CASIAGGPRETQYF. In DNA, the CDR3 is TGTGCCAGCATTGCGGGAGGGCCGAGGGAGACCCAGTACTTC.

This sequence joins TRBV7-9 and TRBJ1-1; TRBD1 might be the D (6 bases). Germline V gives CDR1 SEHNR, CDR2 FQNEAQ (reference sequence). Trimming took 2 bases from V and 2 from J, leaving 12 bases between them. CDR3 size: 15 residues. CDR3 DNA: TGTGCCAGCAGCTTACAGGGACACTTAAACACTGAAGCTTTCTTT. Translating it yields CASSLQGHLNTEAFF. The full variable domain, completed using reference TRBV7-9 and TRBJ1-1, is DTGVSQNPRHKITKRGQNVTFRCDPISEHNRLYWYRQTLGQGPEFLTYFQNEAQLEKSRLLSDRFSAERPKGSFSTLEIQRTEQGDSAMYLCASSLQGHLNTEAFFGQGTRLTVV.

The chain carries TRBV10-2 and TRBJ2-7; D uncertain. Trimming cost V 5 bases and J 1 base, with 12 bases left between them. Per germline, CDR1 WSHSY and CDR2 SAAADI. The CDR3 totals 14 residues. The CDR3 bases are TGCGCCAGCAGTTCCAGCGAATCTTCCTACGAGCAGTACTTC. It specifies CASSSSESSYEQYF.

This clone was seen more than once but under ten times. The CDR3 reads CASSYSGGTYNEQFF. The CDR3 nucleotides are TGTGCCAGCAGTTACAGTGGCGGGACCTACAATGAGCAGTTCTTC. V is TRBV6-5 and J is TRBJ2-1, with D perhaps matching TRBD2 (6 bases). CDR3 length equals 15 residues. Germline loops: CDR1 MNHEY, CDR2 SVGAGI. The V gene lost 2 bases and the J gene lost 2 bases, with 10 bases spanning the gap.